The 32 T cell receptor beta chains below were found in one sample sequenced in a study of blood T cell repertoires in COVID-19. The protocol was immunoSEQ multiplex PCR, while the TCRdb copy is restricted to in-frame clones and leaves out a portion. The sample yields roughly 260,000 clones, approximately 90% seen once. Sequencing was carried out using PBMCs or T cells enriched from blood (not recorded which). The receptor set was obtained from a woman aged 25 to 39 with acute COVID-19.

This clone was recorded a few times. This chain's CDR3 is CASAKEEGEKLFF. CDR3 bases: TGTGCCAGCGCCAAGGAGGAGGGGGAAAAACTGTTTTTT. The chain links TRBV6-4 to TRBJ1-4; D perhaps matches TRBD1 (5 bases). Between the trimmed V and J ends, which lost 8 bases and 8 bases, there was a span of 15 bases. CDR1 MRHNA and CDR2 SNTAGT come from the germline V gene. This CDR3 has 13 residues.

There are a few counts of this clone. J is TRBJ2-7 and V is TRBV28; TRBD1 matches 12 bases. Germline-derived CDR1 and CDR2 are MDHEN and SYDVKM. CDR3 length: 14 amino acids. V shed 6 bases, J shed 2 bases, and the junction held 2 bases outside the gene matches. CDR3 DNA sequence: TGTGCCAGCAGGGGGACAGGGGGCCCCTACGAGCAGTACTTC. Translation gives CASRGTGGPYEQYF.

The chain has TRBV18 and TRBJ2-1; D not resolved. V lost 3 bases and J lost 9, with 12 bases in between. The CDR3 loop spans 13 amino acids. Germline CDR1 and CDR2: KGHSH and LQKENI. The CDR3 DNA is TGTGCCAGCTCACCCCCAGGATCGCGTGAGCAGTTCTTC. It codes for CASSPPGSREQFF.

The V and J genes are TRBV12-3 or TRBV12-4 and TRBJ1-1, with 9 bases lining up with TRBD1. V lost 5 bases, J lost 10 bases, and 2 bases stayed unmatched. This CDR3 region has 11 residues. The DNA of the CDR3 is TGTGCCAGCAGTGCGGACAGGGGAGCTTTCTTT. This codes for CASSADRGAFF.

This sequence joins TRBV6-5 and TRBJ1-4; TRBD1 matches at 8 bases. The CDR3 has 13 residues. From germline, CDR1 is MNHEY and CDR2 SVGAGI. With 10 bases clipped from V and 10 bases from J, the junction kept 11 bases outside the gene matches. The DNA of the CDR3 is TGTGCCACCACCGGGACAGGCTCAGGAAAACTGTTTTTT. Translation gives CATTGTGSGKLFF.

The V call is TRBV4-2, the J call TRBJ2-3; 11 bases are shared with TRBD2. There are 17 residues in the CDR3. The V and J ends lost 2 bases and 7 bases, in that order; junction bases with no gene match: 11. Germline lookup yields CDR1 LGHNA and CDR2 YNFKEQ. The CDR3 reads CASSQSPTSGVANTQYF. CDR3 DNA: TGTGCCAGCAGCCAATCCCCGACTAGCGGGGTAGCAAATACGCAGTATTTT.

The CDR3 DNA follows: TGTGCCACCAGCAGAGATGAGGGAGTCAGGCCCCAGCATTTT. It codes for CATSRDEGVRPQHF. V gene TRBV15 combines with J gene TRBJ1-5; D is unresolved. Deletions cut 0 bases from V and 9 bases from J, with 12 bases between. CDR3 length equals 14 residues. CDR1 LNHNV and CDR2 YYDKDF come from the germline V gene (reference sequence).

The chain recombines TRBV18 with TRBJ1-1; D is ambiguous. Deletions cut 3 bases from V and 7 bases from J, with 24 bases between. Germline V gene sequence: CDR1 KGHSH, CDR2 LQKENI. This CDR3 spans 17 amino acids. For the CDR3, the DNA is TGTGCCAGCTCACCGCAGGAAGTGGGGAGAGGTAGTAGTGAAGCTTTCTTT. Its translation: CASSPQEVGRGSSEAFF.

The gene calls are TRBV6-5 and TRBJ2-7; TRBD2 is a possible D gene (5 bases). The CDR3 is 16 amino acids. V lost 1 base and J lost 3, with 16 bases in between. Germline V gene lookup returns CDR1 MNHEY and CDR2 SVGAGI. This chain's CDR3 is CASSYFSGSPHYEQYF. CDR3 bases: TGTGCCAGCAGTTACTTTTCGGGGTCACCTCACTACGAGCAGTACTTC.

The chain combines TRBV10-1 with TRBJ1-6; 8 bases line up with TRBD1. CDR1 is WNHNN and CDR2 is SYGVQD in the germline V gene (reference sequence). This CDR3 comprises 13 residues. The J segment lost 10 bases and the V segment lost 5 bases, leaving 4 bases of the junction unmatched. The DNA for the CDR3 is TGCGCCAGCAGTCCAGGGGGCGAATCACCCCTCCACTTT. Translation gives CASSPGGESPLHF.

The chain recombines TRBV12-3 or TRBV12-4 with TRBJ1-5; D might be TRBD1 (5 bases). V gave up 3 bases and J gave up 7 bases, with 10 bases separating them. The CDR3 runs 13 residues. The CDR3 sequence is CASSFGGDQPQHF. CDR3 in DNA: TGTGCCAGCAGTTTCGGGGGTGACCAGCCCCAGCATTTT.

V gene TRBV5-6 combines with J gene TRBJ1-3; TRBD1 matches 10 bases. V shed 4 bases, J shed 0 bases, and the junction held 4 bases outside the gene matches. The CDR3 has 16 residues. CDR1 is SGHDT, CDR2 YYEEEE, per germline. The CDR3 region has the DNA TGTGCCAGCAGCCCCGGGACAGGGGCCTCTGGAAACACCATATATTTT. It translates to CASSPGTGASGNTIYF.

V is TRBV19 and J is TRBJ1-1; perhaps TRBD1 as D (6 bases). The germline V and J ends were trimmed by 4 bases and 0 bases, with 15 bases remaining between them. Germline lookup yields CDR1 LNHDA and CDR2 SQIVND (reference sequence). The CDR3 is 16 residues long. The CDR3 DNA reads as TGTGCCAGTAGTACAGTATGGACAGCCATGAACACTGAAGCTTTCTTT. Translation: CASSTVWTAMNTEAFF.

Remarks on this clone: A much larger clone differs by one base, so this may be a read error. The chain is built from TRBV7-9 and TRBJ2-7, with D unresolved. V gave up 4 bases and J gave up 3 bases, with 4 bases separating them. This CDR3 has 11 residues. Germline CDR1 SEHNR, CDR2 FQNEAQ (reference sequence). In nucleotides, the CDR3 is TGTGCCAGCAGCTCCTACTACGAGCAGTACTTC. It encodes CASSSYYEQYF.

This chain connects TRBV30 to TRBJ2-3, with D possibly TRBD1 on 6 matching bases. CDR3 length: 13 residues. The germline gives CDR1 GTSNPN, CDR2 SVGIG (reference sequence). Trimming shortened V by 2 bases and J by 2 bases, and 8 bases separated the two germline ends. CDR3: CAWSTGITDTQYF. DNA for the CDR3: TGTGCCTGGAGTACAGGGATCACAGATACGCAGTATTTT.

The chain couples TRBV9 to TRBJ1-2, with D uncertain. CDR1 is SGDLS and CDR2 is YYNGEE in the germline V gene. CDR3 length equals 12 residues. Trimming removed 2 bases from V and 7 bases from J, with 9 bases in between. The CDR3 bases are TGTGCCAGCAGCGTCCCCGGGGTTGGCTACACCTTC. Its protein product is CASSVPGVGYTF.

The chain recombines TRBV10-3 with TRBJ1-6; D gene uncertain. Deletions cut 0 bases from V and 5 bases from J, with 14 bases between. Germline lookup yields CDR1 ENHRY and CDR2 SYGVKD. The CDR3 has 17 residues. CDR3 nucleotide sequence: TGTGCCATCAGTGAGTCGACGCCCAAAGCGCATAATTCACCCCTCCACTTT. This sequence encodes CAISESTPKAHNSPLHF.

The CDR3 here is CASSQGGEQYF. The CDR3 DNA sequence: TGTGCCAGCAGCCAGGGAGGCGAGCAGTACTTC. J is TRBJ2-7 and V is TRBV3-1 (or the pseudogene TRBV3-2); D is perhaps TRBD2 (6 bases). V lost 3 bases and J 6 bases, leaving 6 bases between the germline ends. In germline, CDR1 is LGHDT, CDR2 YNNKEL (reference sequence). This CDR3 region has 11 residues.

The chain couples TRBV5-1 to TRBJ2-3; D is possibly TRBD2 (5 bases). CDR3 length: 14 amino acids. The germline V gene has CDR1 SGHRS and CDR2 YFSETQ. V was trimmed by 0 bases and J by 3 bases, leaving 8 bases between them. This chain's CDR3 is CASSLGGLTDTQYF. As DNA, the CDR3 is TGCGCCAGCAGCTTGGGAGGGTTGACAGATACGCAGTATTTT.

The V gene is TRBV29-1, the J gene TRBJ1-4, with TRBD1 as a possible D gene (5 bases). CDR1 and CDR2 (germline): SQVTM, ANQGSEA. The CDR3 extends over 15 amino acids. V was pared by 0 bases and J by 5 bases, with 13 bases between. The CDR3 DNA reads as TGCAGCGTTGAAGAGGTTTGGGGGGTGAATGAAAAACTGTTTTTT. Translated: CSVEEVWGVNEKLFF.

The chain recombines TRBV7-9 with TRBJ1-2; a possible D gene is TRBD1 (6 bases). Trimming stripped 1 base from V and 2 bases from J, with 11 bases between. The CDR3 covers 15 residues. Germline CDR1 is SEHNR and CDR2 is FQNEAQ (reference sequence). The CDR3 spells CASSLVERGNYGYTF. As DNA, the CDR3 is TGTGCCAGCAGCTTAGTGGAGAGGGGGAACTATGGCTACACCTTC. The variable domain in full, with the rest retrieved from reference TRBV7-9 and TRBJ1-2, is DTGVSQNPRHKITKRGQNVTFRCDPISEHNRLYWYRQTLGQGPEFLTYFQNEAQLEKSRLLSDRFSAERPKGSFSTLEIQRTEQGDSAMYLCASSLVERGNYGYTFGSGTRLTVV.

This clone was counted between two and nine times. CDR3 sequence reads: CASSLGGLYGYTF. CDR3 coding DNA: TGTGCCAGCAGCTTAGGCGGGCTCTATGGCTACACCTTC. This chain links TRBV7-9 with TRBJ1-2; D is unresolved. Germline assignment: CDR1 SEHNR and CDR2 FQNEAQ (reference sequence). Trimming took 1 base from V and 4 from J, leaving 7 bases between them. This CDR3 comprises 13 residues.

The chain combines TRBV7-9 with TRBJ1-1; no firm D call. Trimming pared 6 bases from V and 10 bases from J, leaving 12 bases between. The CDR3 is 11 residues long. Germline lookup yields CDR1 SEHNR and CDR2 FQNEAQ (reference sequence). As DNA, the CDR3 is TGTGCCAGCAGTCGGGAACCTGGAGCTTTCTTT. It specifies CASSREPGAFF. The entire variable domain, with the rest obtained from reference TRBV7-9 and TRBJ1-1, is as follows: DTGVSQNPRHKITKRGQNVTFRCDPISEHNRLYWYRQTLGQGPEFLTYFQNEAQLEKSRLLSDRFSAERPKGSFSTLEIQRTEQGDSAMYLCASSREPGAFFGQGTRLTVV.

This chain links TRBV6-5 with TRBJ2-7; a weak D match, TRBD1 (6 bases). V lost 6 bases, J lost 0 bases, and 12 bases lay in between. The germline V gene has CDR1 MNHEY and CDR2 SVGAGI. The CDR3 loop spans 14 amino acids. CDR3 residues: CASRPGVGSYEQYF. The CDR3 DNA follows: TGTGCCAGCAGGCCAGGGGTCGGCTCCTACGAGCAGTACTTC.

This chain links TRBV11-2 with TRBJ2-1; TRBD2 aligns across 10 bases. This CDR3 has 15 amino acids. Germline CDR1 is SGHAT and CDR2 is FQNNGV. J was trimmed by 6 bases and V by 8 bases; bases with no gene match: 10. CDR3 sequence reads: CASQFSGGSFNEQFF. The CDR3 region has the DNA TGTGCCAGCCAATTTAGCGGGGGGTCGTTCAATGAGCAGTTCTTC.

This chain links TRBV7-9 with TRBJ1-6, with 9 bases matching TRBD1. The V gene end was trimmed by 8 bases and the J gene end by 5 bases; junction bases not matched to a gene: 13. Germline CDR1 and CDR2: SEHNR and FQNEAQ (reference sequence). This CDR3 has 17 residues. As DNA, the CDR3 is TGTGCCAGCGCTAATACTTTACAGGGGGCTAATAATTCACCCCTCCACTTT. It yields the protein CASANTLQGANNSPLHF.

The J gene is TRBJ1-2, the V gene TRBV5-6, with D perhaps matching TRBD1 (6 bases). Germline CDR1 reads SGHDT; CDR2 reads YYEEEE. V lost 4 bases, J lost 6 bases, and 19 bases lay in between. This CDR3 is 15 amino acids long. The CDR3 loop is CASSQQGLSGHGYTF. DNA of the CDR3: TGTGCCAGCAGCCAACAGGGCCTATCGGGGCATGGCTACACCTTC.

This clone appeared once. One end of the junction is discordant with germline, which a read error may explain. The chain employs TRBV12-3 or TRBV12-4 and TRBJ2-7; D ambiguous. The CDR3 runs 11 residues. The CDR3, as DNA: TGTGCCAGCAGTCCCTCCCACGAGCAGTACTTC. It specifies CASSPSHEQYF.

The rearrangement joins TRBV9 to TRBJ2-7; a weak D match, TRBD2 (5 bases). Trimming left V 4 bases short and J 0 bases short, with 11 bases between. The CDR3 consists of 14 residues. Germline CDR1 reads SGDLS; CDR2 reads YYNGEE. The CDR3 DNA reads TGTGCCAGCAGCTCGGGAAGGAGCTCCTACGAGCAGTACTTC. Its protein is CASSSGRSSYEQYF.

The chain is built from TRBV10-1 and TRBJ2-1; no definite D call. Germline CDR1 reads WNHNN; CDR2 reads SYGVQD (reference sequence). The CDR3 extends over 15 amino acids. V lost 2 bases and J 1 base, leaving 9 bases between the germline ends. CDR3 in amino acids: CASSEAQESYNEQFF. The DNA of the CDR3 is TGCGCCAGCAGTGAGGCTCAGGAATCCTACAATGAGCAGTTCTTC.

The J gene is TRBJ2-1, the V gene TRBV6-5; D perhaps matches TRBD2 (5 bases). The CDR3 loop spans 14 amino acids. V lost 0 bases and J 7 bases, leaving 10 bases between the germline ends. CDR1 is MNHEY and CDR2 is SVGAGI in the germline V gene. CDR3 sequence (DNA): TGTGCCAGCAGTTACTCAGAGGAGGCGAATGAGCAGTTCTTC. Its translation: CASSYSEEANEQFF.

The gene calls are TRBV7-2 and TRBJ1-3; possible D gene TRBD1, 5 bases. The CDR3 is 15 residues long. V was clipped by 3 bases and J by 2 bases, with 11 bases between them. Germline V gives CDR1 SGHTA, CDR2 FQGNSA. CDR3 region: CASSLGGRTGNTIYF. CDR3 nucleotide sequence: TGTGCCAGCAGCTTGGGGGGACGGACTGGAAACACCATATATTTT.